These 25 T cell receptor beta chains originate from one sample sequenced in a study of cytomegalovirus exposure and HLA in healthy donors. PCR amplification relied on 60 Vbeta primers (plus 13 Jbeta primers). TCRdb's table, derived via immunoSEQ multiplex PCR, lists solely in-frame clones and lacks some. The table records around 170,000 clones, about 84% of them present only once. Sequenced material: PBMCs. These receptors all come from a man aged 45-65 years in good health and CMV-seropositive.

The chain couples TRBV29-1 to TRBJ1-2; TRBD1 agrees at 10 bases. This CDR3 has 13 residues. Germline lookup yields CDR1 SQVTM and CDR2 ANQGSEA. The V segment lost 4 bases and the J segment 7 bases; nucleotides outside the gene matches: 6. CDR3 bases: TGCAGCGTTGCGGGACAGGGGCCTGTTGGCTACACCTTC. Translation: CSVAGQGPVGYTF.

The chain recombines TRBV7-9 with TRBJ2-5, with D unclear. Trimming left V 2 bases short and J 7 bases short, with 8 bases between. Germline values: CDR1 SEHNR, CDR2 FQNEAQ (reference sequence). The CDR3 extends over 12 amino acids. The DNA of the CDR3 is TGTGCCAGCAGCTTACCCACGGGGACCCAGTACTTC. Amino acids: CASSLPTGTQYF.

This clone was recorded only once. The gene calls are TRBV5-1 and TRBJ1-4; D is unclear. Germline values: CDR1 SGHRS, CDR2 YFSETQ. V was cut by 0 bases and J by 5 bases, with 8 bases left in between. CDR3 length equals 14 residues. The CDR3 DNA reads TGCGCCAGCAGCTTGGGTGGGAGGAATGAAAAACTGTTTTTT. Protein sequence: CASSLGGRNEKLFF.

The chain is built from TRBV5-1 and TRBJ1-1, with 11 nucleotides matching TRBD1. With 5 bases clipped from V and 6 bases from J, the junction kept 12 bases outside the gene matches. This CDR3 is 16 amino acids long. Germline CDR1 is SGHRS and CDR2 is YFSETQ. The CDR3 nucleotides read TGCGCCAGCAGATTAGGGACAGGGGGGGACAGCGCTGAAGCTTTCTTT. Its translation is CASRLGTGGDSAEAFF. The full variable domain, its missing parts supplied by reference TRBV5-1 and TRBJ1-1, is KAGVTQTPRYLIKTRGQQVTLSCSPISGHRSVSWYQQTPGQGLQFLFEYFSETQRNKGNFPGRFSGRQFSNSRSEMNVSTLELGDSALYLCASRLGTGGDSAEAFFGQGTRLTVV.

The V call is TRBV28, the J call TRBJ2-7, with 7 bases lining up with TRBD1. The ends lost 8 bases at V and 3 bases at J; junction bases unmatched: 10. Germline V CDR1 and CDR2: MDHEN, SYDVKM. The CDR3 has 14 residues. DNA of the CDR3: TGTGCCAGCGGATCCCGGGACAGTCTCTACGAGCAGTACTTC. Translating it yields CASGSRDSLYEQYF.

Only a few counts were recorded for this clone. The chain has TRBV30 and TRBJ2-4, with D perhaps TRBD1 (6 bases). The CDR3 contains 13 residues. Trimming pared 5 bases from V and 3 bases from J, leaving 11 bases between. The germline V gene encodes CDR1 GTSNPN and CDR2 SVGIG (reference sequence). In DNA form, the CDR3 reads TGTGCCTGGCAGGGGTTTGGCAAAAACATTCAGTACTTC. Its protein product is CAWQGFGKNIQYF.

The chain is built from TRBV4-1 and TRBJ1-5; D is unclear. Per the germline V gene, CDR1 is MGHRA and CDR2 is YSYEKL. This CDR3 is 16 amino acids long. Trimming left V 0 bases short and J 0 bases short, with 9 bases between. For the CDR3, the DNA is TGCGCCAGCAGCCAAGATCAGGCGACTAGCAATCAGCCCCAGCATTTT. Residues: CASSQDQATSNQPQHF.

The rearrangement joins TRBV5-6 to TRBJ2-3, with 10 bases matching TRBD1. The V segment lost 3 bases and the J segment 3 bases; nucleotides outside the gene matches: 4. CDR1 SGHDT and CDR2 YYEEEE come from the germline V gene. This CDR3 spans 15 amino acids. The CDR3 region has the DNA TGTGCCAGCAGCTACTGGACAGGGGGGACAGATACGCAGTATTTT. It is translated as CASSYWTGGTDTQYF.

CDR3: CASSQDLAGVGETQYF. In DNA, the CDR3 is TGCGCCAGCAGCCAAGACCTAGCGGGAGTTGGAGAGACCCAGTACTTC. The chain combines TRBV4-3 with TRBJ2-5, with 10 bases identical to TRBD2. The length of the CDR3 is 16 residues. The J segment lost 4 bases and the V segment lost 0 bases, leaving 5 bases of the junction unmatched. Per the germline V gene, CDR1 is LGHNA and CDR2 is YSLEER.

J is TRBJ1-4 and V is TRBV6-6; D is undetermined. V was pared by 5 bases and J by 8 bases, with 6 bases between. The CDR3 has 11 residues. The germline V gene has CDR1 MNHNY and CDR2 SVGAGI (reference sequence). CDR3 region: CASSPFEKLFF. The CDR3 nucleotides are TGTGCCAGCAGTCCCTTCGAAAAACTGTTTTTT.

V usage is TRBV4-3 and J usage is TRBJ2-5, with D maybe TRBD2 (5 bases). CDR3 size: 15 residues. The germline CDR1 and CDR2 sequences are LGHNA and YSLEER. V dropped 0 bases and J dropped 5 bases, with 13 bases sitting between them. CDR3 sequence: CASSQDPGFGETQYF. CDR3 sequence (DNA): TGCGCCAGCAGCCAAGATCCGGGATTCGGGGAGACCCAGTACTTC.

The count of this clone is one. J is TRBJ1-1 and V is TRBV2; 7 bases are shared with TRBD1. The length of the CDR3 is 13 residues. Germline V gives CDR1 SNHLY, CDR2 FYNNEI. V was clipped by 10 bases and J by 6 bases; unmatched bases: 11. CDR3 nucleotides: TGTGCCAACTCCGTATACAGGGGCTCTGAAGCTTTCTTT. Encoded protein: CANSVYRGSEAFF.

The chain has TRBV5-1 and TRBJ2-7, with a weak D call TRBD2 (6 bases). The CDR3 runs 14 residues. The germline V gene has CDR1 SGHRS and CDR2 YFSETQ. V was pared by 4 bases and J by 4 bases, with 15 bases between. The CDR3 region has the DNA TGCGCCAGCAGCCCACGGAGGGATTCTTACGAGCAGTACTTC. Amino acid sequence: CASSPRRDSYEQYF.

This chain uses TRBV6-5 with TRBJ2-2, with TRBD1 matching over 7 bases. The junction had 10 bases not matched to a gene; V was cut back by 4 bases and J by 5 bases. CDR3 length equals 16 residues. Germline CDR1 and CDR2: MNHEY and SVGAGI. This chain's CDR3 is CASSSRGTSGTGELFF. In DNA form, the CDR3 reads TGTGCCAGCAGTTCCAGGGGGACCTCCGGAACCGGGGAGCTGTTTTTT.

This clone was detected once. V is TRBV4-2 and J is TRBJ1-2, with 8 bases fitting TRBD1. Germline CDR1 reads LGHNA; CDR2 reads YNFKEQ. The CDR3 has 16 residues. Unmatched junction bases numbered 11, after V lost 0 bases and J lost 8 bases. The CDR3 is CASSQDWQGAVDGYTF. CDR3 nucleotides: TGTGCCAGCAGCCAAGACTGGCAGGGGGCGGTAGACGGCTACACCTTC.

The chain recombines TRBV6-4 with TRBJ2-1, with TRBD2 matching 9 bases. From germline, CDR1 is MRHNA and CDR2 SNTAGT. This CDR3 comprises 15 residues. V was pared by 5 bases and J by 5 bases, with 7 bases of the junction left unmatched. The chain's CDR3 is CASSWLAGRHNEQFF. CDR3 in DNA: TGTGCCAGCAGTTGGCTAGCGGGGCGGCACAATGAGCAGTTCTTC.

This chain connects TRBV18 to TRBJ1-2; D is perhaps TRBD1 (6 bases). Trimming left V 2 bases short and J 4 bases short, with 8 bases between. There are 13 residues in the CDR3. Germline V gives CDR1 KGHSH, CDR2 LQKENI. This chain's CDR3 is CASSPEGVYGYTF. The CDR3 region has the DNA TGTGCCAGCTCACCAGAGGGGGTCTATGGCTACACCTTC.

The rearrangement uses TRBV5-1 and TRBJ2-1; 11 bases align to TRBD2. J was trimmed by 3 bases and V by 1 base; bases with no gene match: 0. Germline V lookup: CDR1 SGHRS, CDR2 YFSETQ. This CDR3 has 15 residues. The CDR3 is CASSLTSGGYNEQFF. CDR3 bases: TGCGCCAGCAGCTTGACTAGCGGGGGCTACAATGAGCAGTTCTTC.

The chain joins TRBV2 to TRBJ1-4; D is perhaps TRBD1 (6 bases). The CDR3 has 13 amino acids. Germline V gene sequence: CDR1 SNHLY, CDR2 FYNNEI. The CDR3 is CAFGQSYNEKLFF. The CDR3 DNA is TGTGCTTTCGGACAGTCGTATAATGAAAAACTGTTTTTT.

The chain employs TRBV9 and TRBJ2-7; TRBD2 matches at 13 bases. Trimming cost V 4 bases and J 2 bases; bases outside gene matches: 6. This CDR3 comprises 16 residues. CDR1 SGDLS and CDR2 YYNGEE come from the germline V gene. Here the CDR3 DNA reads TGTGCCAGCAGCCCACCCGGGACTAGCGGGACCTACGAGCAGTACTTC. Amino acid sequence: CASSPPGTSGTYEQYF. Full variable domain (remainder filled in from reference TRBV9 and TRBJ2-7): DSGVTQTPKHLITATGQRVTLRCSPRSGDLSVYWYQQSLDQGLQFLIQYYNGEERAKGNILERFSAQQFPDLHSELNLSSLELGDSALYFCASSPPGTSGTYEQYFGPGTRLTVT.

This clone was seen just once. This rearrangement joins TRBV5-5 to TRBJ1-5; TRBD1 matches at 8 bases. The CDR3 contains 17 residues. Germline V gene lookup returns CDR1 SGHKS and CDR2 YYEKEE (reference sequence). V trimming: 0 bases; J trimming: 1 base; junction bases outside the gene matches: 6. Written as DNA, the CDR3 is TGTGCCAGCAGCTTGGACGGGACAGGAGTAAGCAATCAGCCCCAGCATTTT. Protein sequence: CASSLDGTGVSNQPQHF.

This rearrangement joins TRBV30 to TRBJ1-2; unclear D gene. The germline gives CDR1 GTSNPN, CDR2 SVGIG (reference sequence). Trimming stripped 4 bases from V and 5 bases from J, with 8 bases between. The CDR3 is 11 residues long. Here the CDR3 DNA reads TGTGCCTGGATCGAGTTTTATGGCTACACCTTC. Amino acids: CAWIEFYGYTF.

This chain links TRBV27 with TRBJ2-7, with a weak D call TRBD1 (6 bases). Per the germline V gene, CDR1 is MNHEY and CDR2 is SMNVEV (reference sequence). V lost 0 bases and J 7 bases, leaving 13 bases between the germline ends. This CDR3 has 14 amino acids. CDR3 sequence (DNA): TGTGCCAGCAGTTTATCGACAGGCCCGCGGGAGCAGTACTTC. Residues: CASSLSTGPREQYF.

V gene TRBV7-8 combines with J gene TRBJ1-4; D perhaps matches TRBD1 (5 bases). Deletions cut 5 bases from V and 1 base from J, with 11 bases between. CDR1 is SGHVS, CDR2 FQNEAQ, per germline. The CDR3 is made up of 15 amino acids. The CDR3, as DNA: TGTGCCAGCAGCCCCGGGGGGGGAACTAATGAAAAACTGTTTTTT. Amino acids: CASSPGGGTNEKLFF.

This chain joins TRBV5-1 and TRBJ2-4; 7 bases align to TRBD1. The germline V gene has CDR1 SGHRS and CDR2 YFSETQ. V trimming: 4 bases; J trimming: 1 base; junction bases outside the gene matches: 11. The CDR3 is made up of 17 amino acids. The DNA of the CDR3 is TGCGCCAGCAGCAACCCGACAGGGACCAACGCCAAAAACATTCAGTACTTC. Translated, it gives CASSNPTGTNAKNIQYF.